Presented here are 10 T cell receptor beta chains from one specimen sequenced in a study of blood T cell repertoires in COVID-19. The table came from immunoSEQ multiplex PCR; TCRdb's copy has only in-frame clones and leaves some out. This sample yields roughly 300,000 clones, of which roughly 91% are seen a single time; 1.5% to 2% belongs to the top ten. Sequenced: peripheral blood. These receptors were taken from a woman between 25 and 40 years old with COVID-19, enrolled during active disease.

This clone was picked up one time. This chain joins TRBV3-1 (or the pseudogene TRBV3-2) and TRBJ2-2; 7 bases map to TRBD1. Germline-derived CDR1 and CDR2 are LGHDT and YNNKEL (reference sequence). CDR3 length equals 15 residues. Trimming removed 6 bases from V and 4 bases from J; junction bases left unmatched: 8. This chain's CDR3 is CASRKNRGSTGELFF. The DNA of the CDR3 is TGTGCCAGCAGGAAAAACAGGGGTTCCACCGGGGAGCTGTTTTTT.

The V call is TRBV2, the J call TRBJ2-1, with D unclear. Trimming removed 2 bases at V and 4 bases at J, with 9 bases between. Germline V gene data show CDR1 as SNHLY and CDR2 as FYNNEI. The CDR3 extends over 14 amino acids. CDR3 sequence (DNA): TGTGCCAGCAGTGAAATCATAGTGTACAATGAGCAGTTCTTC. This encodes CASSEIIVYNEQFF.

The chain employs TRBV19 and TRBJ2-3, with 10 positions matching TRBD1. From germline, CDR1 is LNHDA and CDR2 SQIVND (reference sequence). This CDR3 has 14 amino acids. After removal of 8 bases from V and 2 bases from J, the junction contained 4 bases not matched to a gene. CDR3 amino acids: CASGDRGITDTQYF. Written as DNA, the CDR3 is TGTGCCAGTGGGGACAGGGGTATCACAGATACGCAGTATTTT.

J is TRBJ1-2 and V is TRBV4-1, with D perhaps matching TRBD1 (5 bases). The CDR3 has 18 residues. The germline V and J ends were trimmed by 3 bases and 4 bases, with 24 bases remaining between them. Germline CDR1 MGHRA, CDR2 YSYEKL. The CDR3 DNA sequence: TGCGCCAGCAGCCATGTGACCGGGACTTATAGTGAGGGCTATGGCTACACCTTC. Translated, it gives CASSHVTGTYSEGYGYTF.

J is TRBJ2-3 and V is TRBV4-3, with D unclear. Germline assignment: CDR1 LGHNA and CDR2 YSLEER. The CDR3 is 12 amino acids. V was cut by 0 bases and J by 11 bases, with 9 bases left in between. The CDR3 DNA is TGCGCCAGCAGCCAAGATGGAGAGAAGCAGTATTTT. It is translated as CASSQDGEKQYF.

The chain employs TRBV7-2 and TRBJ2-1, with 8 bases matching TRBD2. The germline V gene has CDR1 SGHTA and CDR2 FQGNSA. The length of the CDR3 is 15 residues. V dropped 5 bases and J dropped 0; count of bases not matched to a gene: 3. The CDR3 is CASSRGGTSYNEQFF. The DNA for the CDR3 is TGTGCCAGCAGCCGGGGGGGGACCTCCTACAATGAGCAGTTCTTC.

The rearrangement links TRBV3-1 (or the pseudogene TRBV3-2) to TRBJ1-4, with TRBD1 identical over 8 bases. The CDR3 length is 15 residues. Germline CDR1 is LGHDT and CDR2 is YNNKEL (reference sequence). Trimming took 2 bases from V and 6 from J; bases not matched to a gene: 5. The chain's CDR3 is CASSQLDRGHEKLFF. CDR3 bases: TGTGCCAGCAGCCAACTAGACAGGGGACATGAAAAACTGTTTTTT.

The chain carries TRBV9 and TRBJ2-2; D is undetermined. V lost 0 bases to trimming and J lost 0 bases, with 9 bases between them. This CDR3 is 16 amino acids long. The germline gives CDR1 SGDLS, CDR2 YYNGEE. The CDR3 here is CASSVAATANTGELFF. The CDR3 DNA follows: TGTGCCAGCAGCGTAGCAGCGACCGCGAACACCGGGGAGCTGTTTTTT.

The J gene is TRBJ1-4, the V gene TRBV2; no clear D. Germline V CDR1 and CDR2: SNHLY, FYNNEI. The V and J ends lost 5 bases and 2 bases respectively, with 9 bases between them. This CDR3 contains 14 residues. The CDR3 reads CASSSEATNEKLFF. Written as DNA, the CDR3 is TGTGCCAGCAGTTCAGAGGCTACTAATGAAAAACTGTTTTTT.

The chain recombines TRBV5-1 with TRBJ2-1; D is perhaps TRBD2 (6 bases). The V end lost 4 bases, the J end lost 8 bases, and 19 bases lay between the germline ends. The CDR3 is 15 amino acids. Germline CDR1 and CDR2: SGHRS and YFSETQ. CDR3: CASSPRDSLQHEQFF. CDR3 bases: TGCGCCAGCAGCCCCCGGGACTCCCTCCAACATGAGCAGTTCTTC.